This T cell receptor beta chain was sequenced in a study of metastatic and nonmetastatic thyroid tumors. Study-wide results and limits: Reports indicated that malignant thyroid tumors showed significantly higher TCR beta diversity than benign nodules did, in blood and tumor.

In the original workflow: Differences in CDR3 between clinicopathological groups were drawn on to build a classifier intended to discriminate distant-metastatic papillary thyroid cancer patients. Through MiXCR, TCRdb re-clonotyped the PCR reads. TCRdb, not the authors, supplied the V and J calls. The data show 8,000 to 10,000 clones, about 20% seen once. Every patient was untreated before thyroid surgery. This clone was counted ten times or more. Its specificity is unknown. This CDR3 is built from 19 residues. V shed 6 bases and J shed 3 bases, with 29 bases lying between them. Sample: adjacent normal tissue. The chain uses TRBV12-3 or TRBV12-4 and TRBJ2-5; possibly TRBD2 for D (5 bases). The sequence came from a female donor with papillary thyroid cancer or a benign thyroid nodule (not recorded which). Some clones in this sample may be carry-over from other donors' samples. The CDR3 here is CASSPRMPDFSGVKETQYF. Here the CDR3 DNA reads TGTGCCAGCAGCCCCCGTATGCCTGACTTCTCCGGGGTCAAAGAGACCCAGTACTTC.